This is a list of T cell receptor beta chains from one sample in a study. One entry per CDR3 protein results from TCRdb running MiXCR on the RT-PCR reads. The data show 650,000 to 800,000 distinct CDR3 sequences, 14% seen once. Sequenced sample: memory CD4+ T cells from blood. Receptors were obtained from a female donor in good health, serving as a healthy control. The conserved cysteine and the conserved F or W are not part of the CDR3 here. The D gene is left open where the match is weak. Size is omitted from some rows. Given values are once, few, many or a class for expanded clones.

J gene	V gene	D gene	clone size	CDR3 protein
TRBJ1-6	TRBV12-3/TRBV12-4	.	many	ASTKSGYNSPLH
TRBJ1-4	TRBV29-1	TRBD1	few	SVGQGATNEKLF
TRBJ2-5	TRBV30	.	few	AWNIGFQETQY
TRBJ2-2	TRBV7-8	TRBD1	few	ASSLQGAGGELF
TRBJ2-3	TRBV12-3/TRBV12-4	TRBD2	.	ASSTGLSNQGTDTQY
TRBJ1-5	TRBV6-5	.	many	ASSKIEGNQPQH
TRBJ2-1	TRBV5-1	TRBD2	many	ASSFGGGAYNEQF
TRBJ2-1	TRBV28	TRBD2	.	ASLLGTSGLSSYNEQF
TRBJ2-2	TRBV5-5	TRBD2	few	ASRIAAGGVGTGELF
TRBJ1-1	TRBV12-3/TRBV12-4	.	many	ASSLRRMNTEAF
TRBJ1-1	TRBV5-1	.	.	ASSSDGGNTEAF
TRBJ2-3	TRBV27	.	.	ASSSNGPSLDTQY
TRBJ1-6	TRBV15	.	.	ATSRVASFYNSPLH
TRBJ2-2	TRBV19	TRBD2	.	ASSKASGLNTGELF
TRBJ2-5	TRBV25-1	TRBD1	few	ASYSDRVGETQY
TRBJ1-2	TRBV20-1	TRBD1	.	SAANRQGDGYT
TRBJ1-2	TRBV25-1	.	.	ASSESSGLESNYGYT
TRBJ2-3	TRBV4-1	TRBD2	few	ASSQAYPRGAGGPSTDTQY
TRBJ2-1	TRBV9	.	few	ASSVDPAYNEQF
TRBJ2-7	TRBV7-2	.	many	ASSTDHYEQY
TRBJ1-6	TRBV4-2	.	many	ASSQDAGTYNSPLH
TRBJ2-7	TRBV3-1	.	many	ASSPPGRYEQY
TRBJ2-1	TRBV18	.	.	ASSASGFSYNEQF
TRBJ1-5	TRBV5-5	.	.	ASSFGGIAGQPQH
TRBJ1-1	TRBV5-1	.	few	ASSLMTSATEAF
TRBJ2-1	TRBV5-1	TRBD2	.	ASSSPGTSIGNEQF
TRBJ1-5	TRBV6-2/TRBV6-3	TRBD1	.	ASQGAKNQPQH
TRBJ2-4	TRBV5-6	TRBD1	few	ASSTWDSKNIQY
TRBJ2-3	TRBV29-1	.	many	SVHGYTDTQY
TRBJ2-2	TRBV20-1	.	.	SARQSTHGGELF
TRBJ1-2	TRBV12-3/TRBV12-4	.	few	ASSADRGYT
TRBJ2-1	TRBV25-1	.	.	ASSEETAYNEQF
TRBJ2-5	TRBV5-1	.	many	ASSLGDEGILQETQY
TRBJ2-1	TRBV4-1	.	many	ASSQDPRPSSYNEQF
TRBJ1-5	TRBV29-1	.	few	SVGGWGENQPQH
TRBJ2-7	TRBV6-2/TRBV6-3	.	few	ASSSADNYEQY
TRBJ1-5	TRBV3-1	.	.	ASGVRGGGPPQH
TRBJ2-3	TRBV5-6	TRBD2	many	ASSSTSGAGDTQY
TRBJ2-1	TRBV4-2	.	many	ASSQDKSEQF
TRBJ1-1	TRBV29-1	.	many	SAMGNTEAF
TRBJ2-2	TRBV3-1	.	.	ASGSSTNTGELF
TRBJ2-7	TRBV10-3	TRBD1	.	AISESRTGSYEQY
TRBJ1-4	TRBV10-3	.	few	AISPGGSEKLF
TRBJ2-7	TRBV7-2	TRBD1	many	ASSPRDRAYEQY
TRBJ1-5	TRBV20-1	.	.	SAREQGGGPQH
TRBJ2-7	TRBV12-3/TRBV12-4	TRBD2	few	ASSPSLAREQY
TRBJ2-3	TRBV12-3/TRBV12-4	.	many	ASTLWGSADTQY
TRBJ2-3	TRBV5-1	.	.	ASTSPRDDPDTQY
TRBJ1-1	TRBV14	TRBD1	.	ASSLNQGAEAF
TRBJ2-5	TRBV10-3	TRBD1	few	AISAQQGTQETQY
TRBJ2-5	TRBV20-1	TRBD2	many	SGGAEETQY
TRBJ2-1	TRBV3-1	.	.	ASSQGSPVRDEQF
TRBJ1-2	TRBV3-1	.	.	ASSQGGWRADGYT
TRBJ1-2	TRBV20-1	.	.	SARWGYGYT
TRBJ2-7	TRBV5-4	TRBD2	many	ASSPERSSGRAYEQY
TRBJ2-1	TRBV5-1	.	many	ASSQGGGYNEQF
TRBJ2-7	TRBV5-1	TRBD1	many	ASRTGTGDTYEQY
TRBJ1-5	TRBV2	.	.	ASQKEQNQPQH
TRBJ2-7	TRBV3-1	TRBD2	.	ASSFSGRGYEQY